Each of the 5 T cell receptor beta chains below was sequenced from the same sample in a study of T cell responses to AZD1222 COVID-19 vaccine. Produced via immunoSEQ multiplex PCR; TCRdb's table is partial and in-frame only. The sample holds 130,000 to 150,000 clones; 80% to 85% are singletons and the top ten take roughly 4%. The sample in question was peripheral blood, obtained on day 0 of MenACWY control vaccination. The receptor set was obtained from an adult in good health.

This rearrangement joins TRBV18 to TRBJ1-5, with 8 bases fitting TRBD1. V dropped 2 bases and J dropped 6; count of bases not matched to a gene: 6. CDR3 size: 15 residues. Germline CDR1 reads KGHSH; CDR2 reads LQKENI. CDR3 sequence (DNA): TGTGCCAGCTCACCAGGGACAGGTTTAGTTCAGCCCCAGCATTTT. Translated, it gives CASSPGTGLVQPQHF.

The CDR3 reads CASSTSQGHQPQHF. CDR3 sequence (DNA): TGTGCCAGTAGTACCTCACAGGGGCATCAGCCCCAGCATTTT. The chain carries TRBV19 and TRBJ1-5; TRBD1 matches at 7 bases. The germline V gene encodes CDR1 LNHDA and CDR2 SQIVND (reference sequence). The CDR3 contains 14 residues. Germline trimming cut 4 bases from V and 5 bases from J; bases unmatched to any gene: 5.

This rearrangement joins TRBV4-1 to TRBJ1-4; 7 nucleotides line up with TRBD1. The CDR3 length is 15 residues. From germline, CDR1 is MGHRA and CDR2 YSYEKL. Trimming at V came to 5 bases and at J to 8 bases, leaving 11 bases not matched to a gene. As DNA, the CDR3 is TGCGCCAGCAGCTCCTCGGACAGGAGGGGCGAAAAACTGTTTTTT. It codes for CASSSSDRRGEKLFF.

This clone was detected many times. The CDR3 protein is CASRTTGGFGYTF. As DNA, the CDR3 is TGTGCCAGCAGAACGACAGGGGGCTTTGGCTACACCTTC. The chain links TRBV5-4 to TRBJ1-2, with 10 nucleotides matching TRBD1. Trimming cost V 5 bases and J 7 bases; bases outside gene matches: 5. This CDR3 has 13 residues. CDR1 is SGHNT, CDR2 YYREEE, per germline (reference sequence).

The gene calls are TRBV12-3 or TRBV12-4 and TRBJ1-4, with TRBD1 as a possible D gene (6 bases). CDR3 length equals 13 residues. Trimming pared 5 bases from V and 8 bases from J, leaving 12 bases between. This CDR3 is CASSRGAGEKLFF. The CDR3 DNA reads TGTGCCAGCAGTCGGGGGGCGGGAGAAAAACTGTTTTTT.